The sequence of this TCR beta chain was determined in a study of blood T cell repertoires in COVID-19. Study in general: The United States, Italy and Spain supplied acute and convalescent COVID-19 samples.

Authors' data handling: Estimation of nucleated cell counts relied on the amplification of reference gene primers. Here immunoSEQ multiplex PCR was the method, and the copy in TCRdb shows in-frame clones only, minus some. That table gives V, J and clone size, and the DNA gave D and trimming. The table has about 270,000 clones, around nine tenths seen once. Trimming cost V 5 bases and J 0 bases, with 11 bases left between them. The CDR3 spans 15 residues. Germline CDR1 is LGHDT and CDR2 is YNNKEL (reference sequence). The rearrangement links TRBV3-1 (or the pseudogene TRBV3-2) to TRBJ2-1; a weak D match, TRBD1 (6 bases). The receptor comes from a man between 35 and 55 years old with active or convalescent COVID-19. The specimen sequenced was peripheral blood. The CDR3 DNA follows: TGTGCCAGCAGCGGTGGACAGAGCTCCTACAATGAGCAGTTCTTC. Protein product: CASSGGQSSYNEQFF.